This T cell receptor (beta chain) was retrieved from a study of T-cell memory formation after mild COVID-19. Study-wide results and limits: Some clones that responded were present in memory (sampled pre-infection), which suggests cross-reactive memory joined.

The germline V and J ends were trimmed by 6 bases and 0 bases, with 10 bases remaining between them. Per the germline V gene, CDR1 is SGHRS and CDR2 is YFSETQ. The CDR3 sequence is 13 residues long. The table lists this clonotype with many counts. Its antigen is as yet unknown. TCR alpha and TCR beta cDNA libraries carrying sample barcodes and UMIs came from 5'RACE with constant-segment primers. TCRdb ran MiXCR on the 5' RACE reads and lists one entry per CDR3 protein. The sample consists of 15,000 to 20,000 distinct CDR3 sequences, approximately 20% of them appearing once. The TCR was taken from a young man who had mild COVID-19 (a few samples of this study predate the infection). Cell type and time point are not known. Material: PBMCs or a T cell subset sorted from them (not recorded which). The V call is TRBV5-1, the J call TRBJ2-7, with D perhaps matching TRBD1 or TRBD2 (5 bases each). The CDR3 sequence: CASTWGTSYEQYF. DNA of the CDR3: TGCGCCAGCACGTGGGGGACCTCCTACGAGCAGTACTTC.